The rows below give T cell receptor beta chains drawn from one sample of a study of CD8 T cells in ankylosing spondylitis. A single record per CDR3 protein comes from TCRdb applying MiXCR to the 5' RACE reads. In the table there are roughly 120,000 distinct CDR3 sequences, roughly an eighth of which are singletons. The sample was blood, either unsorted or a sorted T cell fraction (not recorded which). Receptor source: a female donor with ankylosing spondylitis or in good health (not recorded which). The CDR3 runs from the conserved cysteine through the conserved F or W. D genes are given only for firm matches. Clone size is stated in some rows and not others, as once, few, many or a class when expanded.

NA	NA	TRBV7-9	TRBJ2-1	CASSFDLGEQFF	TGTGCCAGCAGCTTTGACCTCGGGGAGCAGTTCTTC
many	NA	TRBV12-3/TRBV12-4	TRBJ1-1	CASSFGGATEAFF	TGTGCCAGCAGTTTCGGGGGAGCGACTGAAGCTTTCTTT
NA	NA	TRBV4-1	TRBJ1-4	CASSSRLTGTVATNEKLFF	TGCGCCAGCAGCTCGCGACTCACCGGGACGGTTGCAACTAATGAAAAACTGTTTTTT
many	TRBD1	TRBV10-3	TRBJ2-2	CAISVQGGTGELFF	TGTGCCATCAGTGTACAGGGGGGAACCGGGGAGCTGTTTTTT
many	TRBD2	TRBV4-1	TRBJ2-7	CASSPGGSGSYEQYF	TGCGCCAGCAGCCCCGGAGGTAGCGGGTCCTACGAGCAGTACTTC
few	NA	TRBV5-1	TRBJ2-7	CASSFWQGYEQYF	TGCGCCAGCAGCTTTTGGCAGGGCTACGAGCAGTACTTC
many	NA	TRBV5-1	TRBJ2-7	CASSPDSSYEQYF	TGCGCCAGCAGCCCGGATAGCTCCTACGAGCAGTACTTC
NA	TRBD2	TRBV28	TRBJ2-7	CASSFVSGTDEQYF	TGTGCCAGCAGTTTTGTCAGCGGGACTGACGAGCAGTACTTC
many	NA	TRBV27	TRBJ1-6	CASTSNNSPLHF	TGTGCCAGCACCTCTAATAATTCACCCCTCCACTTT
many	TRBD1	TRBV20-1	TRBJ1-2	CSAPETGLNYGYTF	TGCAGTGCCCCCGAGACAGGGCTTAACTATGGCTACACCTTC
NA	TRBD2	TRBV20-1	TRBJ2-7	CCASTTSASSYEQYF	TGCTGTGCTAGTACTACTAGCGCAAGCTCCTACGAGCAGTACTTC
NA	TRBD2	TRBV7-9	TRBJ2-3	CASSTGEGRTDTQYF	TGTGCCAGCAGCACCGGGGAGGGGAGGACAGATACGCAGTATTTT
NA	NA	TRBV5-4	TRBJ2-5	CASSAVGPTQYF	TGTGCCAGCAGCGCCGTAGGACCGACCCAGTACTTC
NA	NA	TRBV6-5	TRBJ2-1	CASSYASATYNEQFF	TGTGCCAGCAGTTACGCTAGCGCAACCTACAATGAGCAGTTCTTC
many	NA	TRBV29-1	TRBJ2-5	CSVFGASETQYF	TGCAGCGTTTTTGGGGCGTCAGAGACCCAGTACTTC
NA	TRBD1	TRBV18	TRBJ1-5	CASPSGTAPNQPQHF	TGTGCCAGCCCATCCGGGACAGCTCCAAATCAGCCCCAGCATTTT
once	NA	TRBV7-3	TRBJ2-2	CASSSLSLGAGGELFF	TGTGCCAGCAGCTCCCTCAGTTTGGGGGCGGGTGGGGAGCTGTTTTTT
many	TRBD2	TRBV5-1	TRBJ2-3	CASTLAGVPTDTQYF	TGCGCCTCGACCTTAGCGGGAGTACCCACAGATACGCAGTATTTT
few	NA	TRBV20-1	TRBJ2-6	CSARSQSGANVLTF	TGCAGTGCTAGGTCTCAGTCTGGGGCCAACGTCCTGACTTTC
NA	TRBD2	TRBV7-9	TRBJ2-1	CASSHTQGTSVYNEQFF	TGTGCCAGCAGCCATACCCAGGGGACTAGCGTTTACAATGAGCAGTTCTTC
many	TRBD1	TRBV4-2	TRBJ1-1	CASSQDPGGNTEAFF	TGTGCCAGCAGCCAAGACCCAGGGGGCAACACTGAAGCTTTCTTT
many	TRBD1	TRBV5-1	TRBJ1-2	CASGTGDRNYGYTF	TGCGCCAGCGGGACCGGGGACAGAAACTATGGCTACACCTTC
NA	TRBD1	TRBV5-1	TRBJ1-1	CASSDPGQGNTEAFF	TGCGCCAGCAGCGACCCTGGACAGGGGAACACTGAAGCTTTCTTT
NA	NA	TRBV5-1	TRBJ2-1	CASSLESSAAEQFF	TGCGCCAGCAGCTTGGAGTCTAGCGCGGCTGAGCAGTTCTTC
NA	TRBD2	TRBV15	TRBJ2-7	CATSRGTSGNRYEQYF	TGTGCCACCAGCAGAGGAACTAGCGGGAACAGGTACGAGCAGTACTTC
NA	NA	TRBV27	TRBJ2-1	CASSASRVRDEQFF	TGTGCCAGCAGTGCTTCGAGGGTAAGGGATGAGCAGTTCTTC
NA	NA	TRBV20-1	TRBJ2-2	CSATGTSTGELFF	TGCAGTGCCACCGGGACCAGCACCGGGGAGCTGTTTTTT
NA	NA	TRBV5-1	TRBJ1-5	CASSLAPAGANNQPQHF	TGCGCCAGCAGCTTGGCCCCCGCGGGGGCGAACAATCAGCCCCAGCATTTT
few	NA	TRBV15	TRBJ2-3	CATSRDWTNTDTQYF	TGTGCCACCAGCAGAGACTGGACTAACACAGATACGCAGTATTTT
NA	NA	TRBV7-4	TRBJ1-5	CASSWGLLIWPQHF	TGTGCCAGCAGCTGGGGACTCCTTATCTGGCCCCAGCATTTT
many	NA	TRBV12-3/TRBV12-4	TRBJ2-1	CASSSSIGSNPSYNEQFF	TGTGCCAGCAGTTCCTCTATCGGGTCGAACCCCTCCTACAATGAGCAGTTCTTC
few	NA	TRBV5-1	TRBJ1-2	CASSLEGSRGYTF	TGCGCCAGCAGCTTGGAAGGCTCGCGGGGCTACACCTTC
few	TRBD2	TRBV12-3/TRBV12-4	TRBJ2-1	CASSPRTSGRADEQFF	TGTGCCAGCAGTCCTCGGACTAGCGGGAGGGCTGATGAGCAGTTCTTC
NA	NA	TRBV29-1	TRBJ1-4	CSVEESDEKLFF	TGCAGCGTTGAAGAATCGGATGAAAAACTGTTTTTT
NA	NA	TRBV5-1	TRBJ2-1	CASSLAGLARSYNEQFF	TGCGCCAGCAGCTTGGCCGGGCTGGCTAGATCCTACAATGAGCAGTTCTTC
many	TRBD1	TRBV29-1	TRBJ1-1	CSARTGRFTEAFF	TGCAGCGCGAGGACAGGGCGGTTCACTGAAGCTTTCTTT
NA	TRBD2	TRBV20-1	TRBJ2-7	CSAGVIGGAWYEQYF	TGCAGTGCAGGGGTAATCGGGGGGGCCTGGTACGAGCAGTACTTC
few	TRBD1	TRBV6-1	TRBJ2-2	CASSVATGQNTGELFF	TGTGCCAGCAGTGTCGCGACAGGGCAGAACACCGGGGAGCTGTTTTTT
many	NA	TRBV12-3/TRBV12-4	TRBJ2-1	CASSSFRVEGNDEQFF	TGTGCCAGCAGTTCTTTTCGCGTAGAGGGGAATGATGAGCAGTTCTTC
few	NA	TRBV5-1	TRBJ2-2	CASSSEGWELFF	TGCGCCAGCAGCTCGGAGGGATGGGAGCTGTTTTTT
NA	NA	TRBV5-1	TRBJ2-7	CASSFGDTLSYEQYF	TGCGCCAGCAGCTTCGGGGACACCCTCTCCTACGAGCAGTACTTC
many	NA	TRBV6-1	TRBJ1-1	CASNPDTATNTEAFF	TGTGCCAGCAACCCGGACACAGCGACGAACACTGAAGCTTTCTTT
many	TRBD1	TRBV20-1	TRBJ2-2	CSAKTGEETGELFF	TGCAGTGCGAAGACAGGGGAGGAGACCGGGGAGCTGTTTTTT
many	NA	TRBV5-1	TRBJ1-4	CASSFQGGEKLFF	TGCGCCAGCAGCTTTCAGGGCGGTGAAAAACTGTTTTTT
few	NA	TRBV10-3	TRBJ2-1	CAISVGSGEQFF	TGTGCCATCAGTGTGGGGAGTGGGGAGCAGTTCTTC
many	NA	TRBV5-1	TRBJ1-6	CASSLWFQGWNNSPLHF	TGCGCCAGCAGCTTGTGGTTCCAAGGCTGGAATAATTCACCCCTCCACTTT
many	NA	TRBV6-5	TRBJ1-2	CASSYGGFGYGYTF	TGTGCCAGCAGTTACGGAGGGTTCGGCTATGGCTACACCTTC
NA	NA	TRBV5-1	TRBJ2-1	CASSLEGLDEQFF	TGCGCCAGCAGCTTGGAAGGTTTGGATGAGCAGTTCTTC
few	TRBD2	TRBV20-1	TRBJ2-1	CSAKGLAGARSYNEQFF	TGCAGTGCTAAGGGACTAGCGGGAGCCCGCTCCTACAATGAGCAGTTCTTC
NA	TRBD2	TRBV15	TRBJ2-4	CATSRDPGGKNIQYF	TGTGCCACCAGCAGAGATCCGGGGGGAAAAAACATTCAGTACTTC
many	NA	TRBV7-6	TRBJ1-1	CASSQPGQTNTEAFF	TGTGCCAGCAGCCAACCCGGACAGACGAACACTGAAGCTTTCTTT
many	NA	TRBV5-4	TRBJ1-1	CASSLDWEGTEAFF	TGTGCCAGCAGCTTGGATTGGGAAGGCACTGAAGCTTTCTTT
many	NA	TRBV7-3	TRBJ2-3	CASSLSSKRGDTQYF	TGTGCCAGCAGCTTATCGTCTAAGCGAGGAGATACGCAGTATTTT
few	NA	TRBV12-3/TRBV12-4	TRBJ1-6	CASSLGQFNSPLHF	TGTGCCAGCAGTTTGGGGCAGTTCAATTCACCCCTCCACTTT
many	NA	TRBV5-1	TRBJ2-2	CASGLAPGYTGELFF	TGCGCCAGCGGCTTAGCGCCAGGCTACACCGGGGAGCTGTTTTTT